The clone carrying this T cell receptor (beta chain) is a singleton in its sample. This record belongs to a study of glioma-infiltrating T cells. Using RNA template, CDR3s of TCR alpha and beta were amplified with iRepertoire arm-PCR. Via MiXCR, TCRdb re-called the multiplex PCR reads, giving one row per CDR3 protein. The sample carries about 140,000 distinct CDR3 sequences, approximately 39% recorded once. The V gene's germline CDR1 is GTSNPN and CDR2 SVGIG (reference sequence). The CDR3 runs to 12 residues. V shed 5 bases and J shed 3 bases, with 10 bases lying between them. This clonotype was obtained from a human donor with low-grade glioma or glioblastoma, undergoing nonglioma brain surgery, or in good health (not recorded which). This sequence joins TRBV30 and TRBJ2-5; no reliable D call. Sample: glioma tissue, nonneoplastic brain tissue, or PBMCs (not recorded which). CDR3 region: CAWALSKETQYF. The CDR3 DNA is TGTGCCTGGGCCCTCAGCAAAGAGACCCAGTACTTC.